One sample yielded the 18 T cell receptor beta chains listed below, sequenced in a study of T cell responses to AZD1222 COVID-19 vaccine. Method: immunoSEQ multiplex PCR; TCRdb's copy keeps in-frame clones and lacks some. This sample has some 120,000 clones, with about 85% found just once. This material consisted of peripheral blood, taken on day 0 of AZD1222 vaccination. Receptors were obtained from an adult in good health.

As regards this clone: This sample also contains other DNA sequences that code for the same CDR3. CDR3 amino acids: CASSLRQGNTEAFF. As DNA, the CDR3 is TGCGCCAGCAGCCTCAGACAGGGGAACACTGAAGCTTTCTTT. The rearrangement joins TRBV5-1 to TRBJ1-1, with 7 bases fitting TRBD1. CDR1 and CDR2 (germline): SGHRS, YFSETQ. CDR3 length: 14 amino acids. The V and J ends lost 4 bases and 1 base, in that order; junction bases with no gene match: 4.

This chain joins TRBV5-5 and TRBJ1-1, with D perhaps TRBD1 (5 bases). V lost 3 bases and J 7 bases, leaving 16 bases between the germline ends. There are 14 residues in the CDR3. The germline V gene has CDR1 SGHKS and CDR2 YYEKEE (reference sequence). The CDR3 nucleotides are TGTGCCAGCAGCTGGCAGTGGGGGGAAGGTGAAGCTTTCTTT. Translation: CASSWQWGEGEAFF. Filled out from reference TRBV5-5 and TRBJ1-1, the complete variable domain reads DAGVTQSPTHLIKTRGQQVTLRCSPISGHKSVSWYQQVLGQGPQFIFQYYEKEERGRGNFPDRFSARQFPNYSSELNVNALLLGDSALYLCASSWQWGEGEAFFGQGTRLTVV.

Here the CDR3 DNA reads TGTGCCAGCAGCTCGGGACTAGTTTACGAGCAGTACTTC. It codes for CASSSGLVYEQYF. This chain uses TRBV7-2 with TRBJ2-7; 8 positions agree with TRBD2. J lost 4 bases, V lost 4 bases, and 3 bases had no gene match. The CDR3 has 13 amino acids. Germline-derived CDR1 and CDR2 are SGHTA and FQGNSA.

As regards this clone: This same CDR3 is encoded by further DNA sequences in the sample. CDR3 in amino acids: CASSLVGNSNQPQHF. DNA of the CDR3: TGTGCCAGCAGCTTAGTCGGGAATAGCAATCAGCCCCAGCATTTT. The chain has TRBV7-2 and TRBJ1-5; D not certain. With 1 base removed from V and 0 bases from J, the gap between germline ends came to 7 bases. Germline V gene sequence: CDR1 SGHTA, CDR2 FQGNSA. This CDR3 has 15 amino acids.

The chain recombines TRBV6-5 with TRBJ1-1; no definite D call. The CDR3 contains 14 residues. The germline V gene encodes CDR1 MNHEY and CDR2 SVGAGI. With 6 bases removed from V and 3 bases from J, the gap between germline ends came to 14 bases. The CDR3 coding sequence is TGTGCCAGCAGCCCGGTCGGTTCTGACACTGAAGCTTTCTTT. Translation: CASSPVGSDTEAFF.

CDR3 bases: TGTGCCAGCTCGCCTCTGGGACAGGGCAACACCGGGGAGCTGTTTTTT. This translates into CASSPLGQGNTGELFF. The V gene is TRBV18, the J gene TRBJ2-2; 9 nucleotides align to TRBD1. The length of the CDR3 is 16 residues. Germline CDR1 is KGHSH and CDR2 is LQKENI. Trimming at V came to 6 bases and at J to 2 bases, leaving 7 bases not matched to a gene. The full variable domain, with the rest looked up from reference TRBV18 and TRBJ2-2, is NAGVMQNPRHLVRRRGQEARLRCSPMKGHSHVYWYRQLPEEGLKFMVYLQKENIIDESGMPKERFSAEFPKEGPSILRIQQVVRGDSAAYFCASSPLGQGNTGELFFGEGSRLTVL.

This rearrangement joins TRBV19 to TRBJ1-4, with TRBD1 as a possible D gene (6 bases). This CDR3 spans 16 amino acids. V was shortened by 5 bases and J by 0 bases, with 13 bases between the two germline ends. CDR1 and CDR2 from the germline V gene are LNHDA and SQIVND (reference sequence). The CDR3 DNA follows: TGTGCCAGTAGTGTGAGGGGGACCGCAACTAATGAAAAACTGTTTTTT. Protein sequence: CASSVRGTATNEKLFF.

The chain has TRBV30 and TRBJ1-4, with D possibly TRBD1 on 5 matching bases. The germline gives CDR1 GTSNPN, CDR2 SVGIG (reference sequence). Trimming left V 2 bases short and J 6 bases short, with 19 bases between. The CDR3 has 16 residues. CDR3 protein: CAWSLQYRMGYEKLFF. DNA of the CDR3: TGTGCCTGGAGTCTTCAATACAGGATGGGGTATGAAAAACTGTTTTTT.

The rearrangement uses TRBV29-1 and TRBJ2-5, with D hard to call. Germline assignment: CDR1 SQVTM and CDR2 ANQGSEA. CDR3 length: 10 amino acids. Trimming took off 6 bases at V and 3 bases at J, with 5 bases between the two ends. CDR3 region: CSVQEETQYF. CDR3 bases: TGCAGCGTCCAAGAAGAGACCCAGTACTTC. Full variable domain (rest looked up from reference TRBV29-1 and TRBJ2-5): SAVISQKPSRDICQRGTSLTIQCQVDSQVTMMFWYRQQPGQSLTLIATANQGSEATYESGFVIDKFPISRPNLTFSTLTVSNMSPEDSSIYLCSVQEETQYFGPGTRLLVL.

The CDR3 loop is CASRGPGDEQFF. CDR3 coding DNA: TGTGCCAGCAGGGGGCCGGGGGATGAGCAGTTCTTC. The rearrangement uses TRBV7-3 and TRBJ2-1; D may be TRBD2 (6 bases). Germline CDR1 is SGHTA and CDR2 is FQGTGA. Trimming pared 6 bases from V and 8 bases from J, leaving 11 bases between. There are 12 residues in the CDR3.

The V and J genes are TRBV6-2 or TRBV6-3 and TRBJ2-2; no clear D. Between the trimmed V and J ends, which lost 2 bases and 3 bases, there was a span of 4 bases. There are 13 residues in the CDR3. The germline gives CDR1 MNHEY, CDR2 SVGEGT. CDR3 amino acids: CASSYRDTGELFF. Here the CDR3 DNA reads TGTGCCAGCAGTTACAGGGACACCGGGGAGCTGTTTTTT.

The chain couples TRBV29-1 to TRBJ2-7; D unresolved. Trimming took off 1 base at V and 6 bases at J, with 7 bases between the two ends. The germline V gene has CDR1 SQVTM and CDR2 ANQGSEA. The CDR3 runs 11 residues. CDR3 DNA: TGCAGCGTTGAAGTCGCACTCGAGCAGTACTTC. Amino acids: CSVEVALEQYF.

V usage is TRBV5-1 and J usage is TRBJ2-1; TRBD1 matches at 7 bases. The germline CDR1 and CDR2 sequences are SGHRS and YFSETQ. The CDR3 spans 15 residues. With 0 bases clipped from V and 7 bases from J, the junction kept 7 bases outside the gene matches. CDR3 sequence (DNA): TGCGCCAGCAGCTTGGGTGGGACAGTGAGTAATGAGCAGTTCTTC. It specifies CASSLGGTVSNEQFF.

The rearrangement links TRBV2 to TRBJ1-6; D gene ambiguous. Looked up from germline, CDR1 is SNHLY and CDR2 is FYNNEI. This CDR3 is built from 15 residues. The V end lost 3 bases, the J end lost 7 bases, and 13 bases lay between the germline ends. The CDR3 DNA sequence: TGTGCCAGCAGTGATGGTGGAGGGAGGAATTCACCCCTCCACTTT. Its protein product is CASSDGGGRNSPLHF.

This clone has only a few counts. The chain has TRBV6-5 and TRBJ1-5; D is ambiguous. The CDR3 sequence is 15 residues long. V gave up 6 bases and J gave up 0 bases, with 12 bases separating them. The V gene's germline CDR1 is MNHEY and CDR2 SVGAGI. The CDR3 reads CASRQDGYSNQPQHF. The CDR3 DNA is TGTGCCAGCAGGCAAGACGGCTATAGCAATCAGCCCCAGCATTTT.

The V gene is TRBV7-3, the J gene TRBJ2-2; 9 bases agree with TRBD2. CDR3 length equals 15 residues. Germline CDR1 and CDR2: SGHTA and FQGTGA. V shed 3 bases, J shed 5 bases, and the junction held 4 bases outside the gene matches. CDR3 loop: CASSLGLAGTGELFF. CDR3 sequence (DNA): TGTGCCAGCAGCTTGGGACTAGCTGGGACCGGGGAGCTGTTTTTT.

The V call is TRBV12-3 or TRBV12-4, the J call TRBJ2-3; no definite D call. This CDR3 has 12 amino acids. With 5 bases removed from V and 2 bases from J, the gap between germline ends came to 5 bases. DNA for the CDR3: TGTGCCAGCAGTATTCCCACAGATACGCAGTATTTT. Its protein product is CASSIPTDTQYF.

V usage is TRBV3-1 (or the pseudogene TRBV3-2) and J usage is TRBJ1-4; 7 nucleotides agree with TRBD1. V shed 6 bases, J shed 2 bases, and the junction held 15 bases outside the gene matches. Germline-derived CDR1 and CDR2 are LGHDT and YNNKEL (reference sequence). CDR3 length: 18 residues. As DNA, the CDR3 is TGTGCCAGCAGTCACAAAACACTCCGGGACAGTACTAATGAAAAACTGTTTTTT. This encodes CASSHKTLRDSTNEKLFF.